The 17 T cell receptor beta chains given below trace back to one sample, sequenced in a study of beta chain features in type 1 diabetes. Points from the study as a whole: A moderate, significant TCRB CDR3 shortening appeared in type 1 diabetes across four CD4+ subsets.

No antigen is known for these receptors. The study reverse transcribed the entire isolated RNA, so it sequenced expressed TCRB transcripts. Generated by immunoSEQ multiplex PCR, the TCRdb table keeps only in-frame clones and is missing some. The sample shows a few hundred thousand clones, over 9% of them seen only once. Sequenced sample: central memory CD4+ T cells from blood. Receptors originate from a man aged 30 to 39 with type 1 diabetes.

This clone has just a few counts. The gene calls are TRBV5-4 and TRBJ2-5; D is unresolved. Germline V CDR1 and CDR2: SGHNT, YYREEE (reference sequence). This CDR3 contains 13 residues. V was cut by 0 bases and J by 5 bases, with 8 bases left in between. The CDR3 protein is CASSLDRIETQYF. The CDR3 DNA reads as TGTGCCAGCAGCTTGGATAGGATTGAGACCCAGTACTTC.

This clone occurred many times. This rearrangement joins TRBV19 to TRBJ2-3; TRBD1 is a possible D gene (6 bases). The germline V gene encodes CDR1 LNHDA and CDR2 SQIVND (reference sequence). V lost 2 bases to trimming and J lost 6 bases, with 12 bases between them. This CDR3 spans 14 amino acids. The CDR3 sequence: CASSIRDTGDTQYF. The DNA of the CDR3 is TGTGCCAGTAGTATACGGGACACAGGGGATACGCAGTATTTT.

J is TRBJ2-5 and V is TRBV7-2; TRBD2 aligns across 12 bases. The CDR3 loop spans 18 amino acids. Germline V CDR1 and CDR2: SGHTA, FQGNSA. V shed 0 bases and J 1 base; nucleotides not matched to a gene: 6. Here the CDR3 reads CASSLALSSGRAQETQYF. CDR3 bases: TGTGCCAGCAGCTTAGCATTGTCTAGCGGGAGGGCCCAAGAGACCCAGTACTTC. The variable domain in full, completed from reference TRBV7-2 and TRBJ2-5, reads GAGVSQSPSNKVTEKGKDVELRCDPISGHTALYWYRQSLGQGLEFLIYFQGNSAPDKSGLPSDRFSAERTGGSVSTLTIQRTQQEDSAVYLCASSLALSSGRAQETQYFGPGTRLLVL.

Here the CDR3 reads CASSKQGDVEKLFF. The DNA for the CDR3 is TGTGCCAGCAGTAAACAGGGGGACGTTGAAAAACTGTTTTTT. V is TRBV2 and J is TRBJ1-4; the match to TRBD1 covers 8 bases. This CDR3 region has 14 residues. From germline, CDR1 is SNHLY and CDR2 FYNNEI. The J segment lost 7 bases and the V segment lost 5 bases, leaving 6 bases of the junction unmatched. The complete variable domain, with remaining parts taken from reference TRBV2 and TRBJ1-4, reads EPEVTQTPSHQVTQMGQEVILRCVPISNHLYFYWYRQILGQKVEFLVSFYNNEISEKSEIFDDQFSVERPDGSNFTLKIRSTKLEDSAMYFCASSKQGDVEKLFFGSGTQLSVL.

This clone was picked up a small number of times. V and J are TRBV6-5 and TRBJ1-1; D gene ambiguous. The V and J ends lost 2 bases and 0 bases respectively, with 7 bases between them. This CDR3 is built from 14 residues. CDR1 MNHEY and CDR2 SVGAGI come from the germline V gene. CDR3 in DNA: TGTGCCAGCAGTTACGACACGATGAACACTGAAGCTTTCTTT. Translated, it gives CASSYDTMNTEAFF.

This clone was detected ten times or more. The chain carries TRBV28 and TRBJ2-7; TRBD1 matches 7 bases. The CDR3 is made up of 13 amino acids. CDR1 is MDHEN, CDR2 SYDVKM, per germline. The junction had 4 bases not matched to a gene; V was cut back by 6 bases and J by 2 bases. The CDR3 sequence is CASRPGTAYEQYF. CDR3 in DNA: TGTGCCAGCAGGCCCGGGACAGCCTACGAGCAGTACTTC.

This clone was detected a few times. The chain joins TRBV9 to TRBJ2-4; weak D call: TRBD2 (6 bases). CDR1 SGDLS and CDR2 YYNGEE come from the germline V gene. This CDR3 has 15 amino acids. With 4 bases removed from V and 7 bases from J, the gap between germline ends came to 18 bases. Written as DNA, the CDR3 is TGTGCCAGCAGCATAGACCTGGGAGGAGAGAACATTCAGTACTTC. As protein: CASSIDLGGENIQYF.

This clone was seen more than once but under ten times. This chain links TRBV7-8 with TRBJ2-5; 10 nucleotides match TRBD1. Germline V lookup: CDR1 SGHVS, CDR2 FQNEAQ. CDR3 size: 14 residues. V dropped 5 bases and J dropped 5; count of bases not matched to a gene: 5. The DNA of the CDR3 is TGTGCCAGCAGCCGGGACAGGGGACGGGAGACCCAGTACTTC. Amino acid sequence: CASSRDRGRETQYF.

This clone was seen a few times. This chain joins TRBV18 and TRBJ1-3; 11 nucleotides match TRBD1. There are 16 residues in the CDR3. Germline values: CDR1 KGHSH, CDR2 LQKENI. The V and J ends lost 2 bases and 3 bases, in that order; junction bases with no gene match: 3. Here the CDR3 reads CASSPGQGAHGNTIYF. As DNA, the CDR3 is TGTGCCAGCTCACCAGGACAGGGGGCGCATGGAAACACCATATATTTT.

This clone was seen at least ten times. The chain combines TRBV7-6 with TRBJ2-3, with D tentatively TRBD2 (6 bases). The germline gives CDR1 SGHVS, CDR2 FNYEAQ. The CDR3 consists of 16 residues. Trimming pared 0 bases from V and 8 bases from J, leaving 18 bases between. CDR3 in DNA: TGTGCCAGCAGCTTAGCGGTGGCCTCAAACGGGGGTACGCAGTATTTT. This encodes CASSLAVASNGGTQYF.

This clone has more than one count but fewer than ten. The chain uses TRBV5-4 and TRBJ2-1; 15 positions agree with TRBD2. The ends lost 3 bases at V and 7 bases at J; junction bases unmatched: 2. CDR3 length equals 15 residues. CDR1 and CDR2 (germline): SGHNT, YYREEE (reference sequence). The CDR3 DNA sequence: TGTGCCAGCAGCTCCGGGACTAGCGGGAGGAATGAGCAGTTCTTC. This sequence encodes CASSSGTSGRNEQFF.

This clone was counted between two and nine times. The chain joins TRBV4-3 to TRBJ2-2; D is undetermined. V shed 1 base and J shed 3 bases, with 12 bases lying between them. CDR1 and CDR2 (germline): LGHNA, YSLEER. The CDR3 totals 16 residues. CDR3 residues: CASSQVPGSDTGELFF. Written as DNA, the CDR3 is TGCGCCAGCAGCCAAGTTCCGGGTTCGGACACCGGGGAGCTGTTTTTT.

This clone occurred a few times. The rearrangement links TRBV7-7 to TRBJ2-1; TRBD1 or TRBD2 may be the D gene (6 bases each). CDR3 size: 16 residues. From germline, CDR1 is SSHAT and CDR2 FNYEAQ (reference sequence). The V and J ends lost 4 bases and 9 bases respectively, with 22 bases between them. CDR3 nucleotide sequence: TGTGCCAGCAGCTCACAGGGAGGAGGAGTCGGAGGTGAGCAGTTCTTC. Amino acid sequence: CASSSQGGGVGGEQFF.

This rearrangement joins TRBV7-8 to TRBJ1-6, with 9 bases fitting TRBD1. This CDR3 comprises 15 residues. V was pared by 10 bases and J by 9 bases, with 13 bases of the junction left unmatched. Germline values: CDR1 SGHVS, CDR2 FQNEAQ. CDR3 DNA sequence: TGTGCCACTACCCCGTGGGGACAGGGACGTTCACCCCTCCACTTT. It yields the protein CATTPWGQGRSPLHF.

This clone was counted a few times. This CDR3 is also generated by other DNA sequences in the sample. The rearrangement uses TRBV20-1 and TRBJ1-4; no clear D gene. The germline V gene encodes CDR1 DFQATT and CDR2 SNEGSKA (reference sequence). The ends were cut back, 3 bases at V and 7 bases at J, with 6 bases in the middle. This CDR3 is 11 amino acids long. DNA for the CDR3: TGCAGTGCTAGCCCCGGTGAAAAACTGTTTTTT. This translates into CSASPGEKLFF.

This clone was counted a few times. The V and J genes are TRBV10-3 and TRBJ1-1, with D perhaps TRBD1 (5 bases). V lost 5 bases to trimming and J lost 1 base, with 11 bases between them. The CDR3 totals 14 residues. Per germline, CDR1 ENHRY and CDR2 SYGVKD. CDR3 residues: CAISFLQENTEAFF. CDR3 DNA sequence: TGTGCCATCAGTTTTTTACAGGAGAACACTGAAGCTTTCTTT.

The CDR3 nucleotides are TGTGCCAGCAGTTGGAACGGAAACACTGAAGCTTTCTTT. Protein: CASSWNGNTEAFF. The genes are TRBV27 and TRBJ1-1; D not certain. The CDR3 is made up of 13 amino acids. With 4 bases removed from V and 2 bases from J, the gap between germline ends came to 8 bases. Germline values: CDR1 MNHEY, CDR2 SMNVEV (reference sequence).